This T cell receptor (beta chain) is drawn from a study of cytomegalovirus exposure and HLA in healthy donors. Notes on the study in general: Some TCR beta chains (164 of them) were listed as cytomegalovirus-associated. V- and J-gene trimming in TCR beta was tied to a missense DCLRE1C variant by an analysis performed later. Associated with HLA alleles at 0.05 false discovery rate in a later analysis were 16,951 TCR beta sequences.

PCR primers comprised 60 Vbeta and 13 Jbeta primers. Data came from immunoSEQ multiplex PCR; TCRdb stores just in-frame clones and leaves some out. The repertoire has about 190,000 clones, roughly three quarters of them found once; the top ten carry around 1.4%. Remarks on this clone: The antigen remains unidentified.

Material: PBMCs. The receptor's source is a woman aged 45-59 years in good health and CMV-seronegative.

The CDR3 is CASSAGTVGGGEQYF. CDR3 DNA: TGTGCCAGCAGCGCGGGGACAGTCGGGGGCGGCGAGCAGTACTTC. The chain links TRBV9 to TRBJ2-7; tentative D call: TRBD1 (7 bases). Germline loops: CDR1 SGDLS, CDR2 YYNGEE. This CDR3 contains 15 residues. Trimming took off 3 bases at V and 6 bases at J, with 19 bases between the two ends.